The subject of this entry is one TCR beta chain. The CDR3 is 13 amino acids. The germline V gene encodes CDR1 MDHEN and CDR2 SYDVKM. Deletions cut 7 bases from V and 7 bases from J, with 13 bases between. This record belongs to a study of blood T cell repertoires in COVID-19. The method was immunoSEQ multiplex PCR; TCRdb's version includes in-frame clones alone and lacks a portion of them. The sample contains about 120,000 clones, roughly 90% of which appear only once. Material: peripheral blood. This clonotype originated in a human donor with acute or convalescent COVID-19. The donor label of this sample is uncertain. The J gene is TRBJ1-4, the V gene TRBV28; D is unclear. CDR3 residues: CASNLGGIEKLFF. The CDR3 DNA reads as TGTGCCAGCAATTTGGGAGGTATTGAAAAACTGTTTTTT. The full variable domain, with the rest looked up from reference TRBV28 and TRBJ1-4, is DVKVTQSSRYLVKRTGEKVFLECVQDMDHENMFWYRQDPGLGLRLIYFSYDVKMKEKGDIPEGYSVSREKKERFSLILESASTNQTSMYLCASNLGGIEKLFFGSGTQLSVL.